Listed here are 16 T cell receptor beta chains from one sample, sequenced in a study of human T cells and chemical hapten exposure (dated by TCRdb to the early 2020s). The meaning of the sample's time point label: patch test 1, 2 weeks after DPC sensitization. The meaning of the sample's treatment or condition label: therapeutic diphenylcyclopropenone sensitization with weekly scalp DPC. The method behind the library was RACE. The run used a NextSeq 500. TCRdb itself trimmed the public reads at Q25 with fastp, ran MiXCR and retained productive beta chains. Each CDR3 protein appears once, grouped with its most common genes and DNA. The sample table contains around 300,000 distinct CDR3 sequences; only one count was recorded for approximately 6.9% of them. Jointly, the top ten make up 7% to 10% of the sample. The sequenced sample was whole blood, obtained in connection with sensitization to the hapten diphenylcyclopropenone (DPC). All receptors come from a woman younger than 35 with alopecia areata. Some clones in this sample may be carry-over from other donors' samples.

This clonotype has only a few counts. The V gene is TRBV28, the J gene TRBJ1-3, with D unresolved. Per the germline V gene, CDR1 is MDHEN and CDR2 is SYDVKM. The CDR3 has 17 residues. The V and J ends lost 5 bases and 0 bases respectively, with 17 bases between them. As DNA, the CDR3 is TGTGCCAGCAGTACGAGTGGGATGGACCGCTCTGGAAACACCATATATTTT. Translated, it gives CASSTSGMDRSGNTIYF. Filled out from reference TRBV28 and TRBJ1-3, the complete variable domain reads DVKVTQSSRYLVKRTGEKVFLECVQDMDHENMFWYRQDPGLGLRLIYFSYDVKMKEKGDIPEGYSVSREKKERFSLILESASTNQTSMYLCASSTSGMDRSGNTIYFGEGSWLTVV.

Regarding this clonotype: At one end, the junction sequence differs from germline, possibly due to a read error. This chain uses TRBV13 with TRBJ2-4; the D gene is possibly TRBD1 (6 bases). The V gene's germline CDR1 is PRHDT and CDR2 FYEKMQ (reference sequence). The CDR3 consists of 17 residues. In DNA form, the CDR3 reads TGTGCCAGCAGCATCCGGTACAGGGTCTTGAGCAAAAACTTTCAGTACTTC. As protein: CASSIRYRVLSKNFQYF.

This CDR3 reads CASSLTGSTGNTIYF. CDR3 DNA: TGTGCCAGCAGTTTAACAGGGTCGACTGGAAACACCATATATTTT. The chain recombines TRBV27 with TRBJ1-3; D may be TRBD1 (6 bases). Germline V CDR1 and CDR2: MNHEY, SMNVEV (reference sequence). The CDR3 has 15 amino acids. Trimming left V 2 bases short and J 2 bases short, with 10 bases between.

This clonotype showed up just a few times. This chain links TRBV7-2 with TRBJ2-1; TRBD1 is a possible D gene (6 bases). The CDR3 is made up of 14 amino acids. Per the germline V gene, CDR1 is SGHTA and CDR2 is FQGNSA. With 1 base removed from V and 8 bases from J, the gap between germline ends came to 12 bases. CDR3 bases: TGTGCCAGCAGCTTAGACGGGACAAAGCATGAGCAGTTCTTC. Translated, it gives CASSLDGTKHEQFF.

This clonotype was detected a few times. The V and J genes are TRBV7-9 and TRBJ1-4; D gene unclear. The V end lost 3 bases, the J end lost 4 bases, and 6 bases lay between the germline ends. The CDR3 extends over 13 amino acids. Germline values: CDR1 SEHNR, CDR2 FQNEAQ (reference sequence). CDR3 sequence: CASSLWINEKLFF. In DNA form, the CDR3 reads TGTGCCAGCAGCTTGTGGATTAATGAAAAACTGTTTTTT.

The V gene is TRBV28, the J gene TRBJ1-1, with 7 bases aligning to TRBD1. Germline trimming cut 4 bases from V and 1 base from J; bases unmatched to any gene: 6. The CDR3 length is 15 residues. Germline assignment: CDR1 MDHEN and CDR2 SYDVKM. CDR3 protein: CASSYDRVPNTEAFF. Written as DNA, the CDR3 is TGTGCCAGCAGTTATGACAGGGTCCCGAACACTGAAGCTTTCTTT.

This clonotype was counted many times. The V gene is TRBV5-1, the J gene TRBJ2-5, with D perhaps being TRBD1 or TRBD2 (6 bases each). CDR1 and CDR2 from the germline V gene are SGHRS and YFSETQ. V lost 0 bases and J lost 4, with 10 bases in between. The CDR3 extends over 14 amino acids. Here the CDR3 DNA reads TGCGCCAGCAGCTTGGAAGGGGGGCGAGAGACCCAGTACTTC. This sequence encodes CASSLEGGRETQYF.

In this sample, this clonotype turned up many times. The chain employs TRBV20-1 and TRBJ2-1; D is perhaps TRBD1 (5 bases). The V gene's germline CDR1 is DFQATT and CDR2 SNEGSKA (reference sequence). The CDR3 runs 13 residues. The germline V and J ends were trimmed by 6 bases and 8 bases, with 17 bases remaining between them. The CDR3 DNA is TGCAGTGCCCGCCTATCGGCAGGGTATGAGCAGTTCTTC. It codes for CSARLSAGYEQFF.

There are many counts of this clonotype. V gene TRBV24-1 combines with J gene TRBJ2-3, with 7 positions matching TRBD1. The CDR3 runs to 14 residues. The V gene end was trimmed by 4 bases and the J gene end by 4 bases; junction bases not matched to a gene: 4. Germline V gene sequence: CDR1 KGHDR, CDR2 SFDVKD. This chain's CDR3 is CATSETGFADTQYF. The CDR3 DNA reads as TGTGCCACCAGTGAGACAGGGTTTGCAGATACGCAGTATTTT.

CDR3 DNA sequence: TGTGCCAGCAGCGTACTCGCAGCTAACTATGGCTACACCTTC. It codes for CASSVLAANYGYTF. V and J are TRBV7-9 and TRBJ1-2, with D uncertain. CDR1 SEHNR and CDR2 FQNEAQ come from the germline V gene (reference sequence). This CDR3 region has 14 residues. V was clipped by 5 bases and J by 0 bases, with 10 bases between them.

This clonotype was counted at least ten times. The V call is TRBV6-2 or TRBV6-3, the J call TRBJ2-5, with 9 bases fitting TRBD2. The germline gives CDR1 MNHEY, CDR2 SVGEGT. The length of the CDR3 is 15 residues. The junction had 11 bases not matched to a gene; V was cut back by 7 bases and J by 5 bases. The CDR3 nucleotides are TGTGCCAGCACCCCCCTAGCGGGAAACGGGGAGACCCAGTACTTC. Its translation is CASTPLAGNGETQYF.

The gene calls are TRBV14 and TRBJ1-1, with TRBD1 matching over 7 bases. Trimming took 2 bases from V and 6 from J; bases not matched to a gene: 3. The CDR3 has 13 residues. Germline-derived CDR1 and CDR2 are SGHDN and FVKESK. The CDR3 spells CASSQPDRAEAFF. The CDR3 bases are TGTGCCAGCAGCCAACCAGACAGGGCTGAAGCTTTCTTT.

This clonotype was recorded a few times. The rearrangement joins TRBV21-1 to TRBJ2-7; the table's D call of TRBD1 was not tested on the DNA. TRBV21-1 is a pseudogene. The CDR3 contains 15 residues. The CDR3 nucleotides read TGTGCCAGCAGCCGCCGGGACGGAACTTTCTACGAGCAGTACTTC. It yields the protein CASSRRDGTFYEQYF.

This clonotype has ten or more counts. The chain employs TRBV4-3 and TRBJ2-2; D may be TRBD2 (5 bases). The CDR3 consists of 17 residues. Trimming took off 1 base at V and 6 bases at J, with 18 bases between the two ends. Germline CDR1 and CDR2: LGHNA and YSLEER. The CDR3 protein is CASSQGPGLGWAGELFF. The CDR3 DNA reads TGCGCCAGCAGCCAAGGCCCGGGGTTGGGCTGGGCCGGGGAGCTGTTTTTT.

V gene TRBV19 combines with J gene TRBJ2-7; 7 bases are shared with TRBD1. CDR3 length: 17 residues. In germline, CDR1 is LNHDA, CDR2 SQIVND (reference sequence). Unmatched junction bases numbered 12, after V lost 4 bases and J lost 0 bases. The CDR3 region is CASSTGLTGLFSYEQYF. The CDR3 coding sequence is TGTGCCAGTAGTACCGGATTGACAGGGCTTTTCTCCTACGAGCAGTACTTC.

This clonotype was detected only a few times. The chain joins TRBV3-1 to TRBJ2-1; 15 positions match TRBD2. This CDR3 is built from 14 residues. Germline V gene lookup returns CDR1 LGHDT and CDR2 YNNKEL (reference sequence). J was trimmed by 15 bases and V by 1 base; bases with no gene match: 4. DNA for the CDR3: TGTGCCAGCAGCCAAGCCGGGACTAGCGGGGGGTTGTTCTTC. Amino acid sequence: CASSQAGTSGGLFF.